This T cell receptor (beta chain) was profiled in a study of OX40 agonist ivuxolimab in advanced cancers. General notes on the study: Ivuxolimab was an agonistic, fully human IgG2 monoclonal antibody directed against OX40 (CD134), a costimulatory receptor. Intravenous ivuxolimab was administered to patients every 2 weeks at six dose levels: 0.01, 0.1, 0.3, 1.5, 3 and 10 mg/kg. Of the 50 to 55 patients in dose escalation, some 19 had hepatocellular carcinoma, some 15 had melanoma, 9 had renal cell carcinoma and 9 had head and neck cancer. In the dose-escalation cohort, more than 75% of patients were male, and the mean age was roughly 60 years, with a range of about 20 to 90. Prior anti-PD-1, anti-PD-L1 or anti-CTLA-4 therapy was permitted, and 40% of dose-escalation patients had received checkpoint inhibitors. Three dose-escalation patients achieved partial responses, one with hepatocellular carcinoma and two with cutaneous melanoma. The point of sequencing TCRbeta in the periphery was to test whether ivuxolimab changed TCR sequence diversity and drove clonal T-cell expansion. The paper covers the monotherapy dose-escalation part of the phase I ivuxolimab trial, which included N of about 50 patients. Beyond this particular receptor, the publication reports: The antigen specificity of the clonally expanded peripheral T cells was not determined. At doses from 0.1 to 3.0 mg/kg, clonal expansion was seen in both CD4+ and CD8+ blood T cells between baseline and week 6. In the 0.1-3.0 mg/kg groups, partial responders were among the patients with the lowest normalized peripheral clonal expansion, particularly in CD8+ T cells. After ivuxolimab, expanded clones were on average more numerous among CD8+ T cells than among CD4+ T cells. Low levels of normalized T-cell clonal expansion were also shown by some nonresponding patients.

This clone is a singleton in its sample. This clone's antigen is unknown. The input lacks base qualities; no much larger clone sits a single base away. The trial excluded patients who had a history of autoimmune disease or were on systemic immunosuppression. In every dose cohort, peripheral blood was drawn for TCR sequencing at baseline, cycle 4 day 1, and cycle 7 day 1. Samples came from an open-label, multicenter, first-in-human phase I dose-escalation trial of ivuxolimab. Adults with locally advanced or metastatic melanoma, renal cell carcinoma, hepatocellular carcinoma or head and neck squamous cell carcinoma were enrolled in the trial. Before TCR sequencing, CD4+ T cells and CD8+ T cells from peripheral blood were sorted into separate populations. CDR1 is given as LNHDA and CDR2 as SQIVND, both from the germline V gene (reference sequence). Deletion took 8 bases off V and 2 bases off J, with a span of 12 bases between the germline ends. The CDR3, from cysteine to phenylalanine, totals 13 residues. Just CDR3 DNA is preserved here, 39 bases in frame from base 1.

Genomic DNA was isolated from the sorted cells so that the TCRbeta CDR3 region could be sequenced. TCRbeta CDR3 regions were sequenced using the immunoSEQ Assay. Drawn from immuneACCESS, this table holds only the in-frame rearrangements with V and J called that TCRdb kept. Clones are partly lost; checked studies trace under half to an unresolved V gene and leave the rest unexplained. The sample data list some 87,000 clones, and approximately 93% of these were observed just once. 11% of the sample is in the top ten clones. This specimen was CD4+ or CD8+ T cells sorted from blood, taken in a trial of the OX40 agonist ivuxolimab. This clonotype originated in an adult with an advanced solid tumor such as melanoma, head and neck, liver or kidney cancer. This receptor chain uses TRBV19 and TRBJ1-1, with TRBD1 as a weak D call on 5 bases. The DNA sequence is TGTGCCAGTCGGAAGGGGAGTAACACTGAAGCTTTCTTT. Translated, this is CASRKGSNTEAFF.